The sequence of this T cell receptor (beta chain) was determined in a study of blood T cells in healthy people across ages. Study observations and caveats: The percentage of naive T cells correlated strongly with TCR beta diversity.

Alongside a J-beta primer mix, a sample-barcoded 5' primer served in a second PCR lasting roughly 6 to 11 cycles. Carrying 12 random nucleotides, a template-switch adaptor labeled each individual cDNA molecule. TCRdb reprocessed the 5' RACE reads via MiXCR and lists one record per CDR3 protein. This table has 650,000 to 900,000 distinct CDR3 sequences, approximately 59% appearing once. This clonotype has just a few counts. Its cognate antigen is unknown. Drawing of peripheral blood yielded 8.5 to 10 milliliters from each donor. The CDR3 has 16 residues. With 2 bases clipped from V and 1 base from J, the junction kept 4 bases outside the gene matches. Germline V lookup: CDR1 MDHEN, CDR2 SYDVKM.

Sequences were obtained from blood. The clonotype was recovered from a young man in good health. The chain employs TRBV28 and TRBJ2-3, with TRBD2 matching 9 bases. CDR3 DNA sequence: TGTGCCAGCAGTTTAGCTGCTAGCGGGGGCACAGATACGCAGTATTTT. Translation: CASSLAASGGTDTQYF.